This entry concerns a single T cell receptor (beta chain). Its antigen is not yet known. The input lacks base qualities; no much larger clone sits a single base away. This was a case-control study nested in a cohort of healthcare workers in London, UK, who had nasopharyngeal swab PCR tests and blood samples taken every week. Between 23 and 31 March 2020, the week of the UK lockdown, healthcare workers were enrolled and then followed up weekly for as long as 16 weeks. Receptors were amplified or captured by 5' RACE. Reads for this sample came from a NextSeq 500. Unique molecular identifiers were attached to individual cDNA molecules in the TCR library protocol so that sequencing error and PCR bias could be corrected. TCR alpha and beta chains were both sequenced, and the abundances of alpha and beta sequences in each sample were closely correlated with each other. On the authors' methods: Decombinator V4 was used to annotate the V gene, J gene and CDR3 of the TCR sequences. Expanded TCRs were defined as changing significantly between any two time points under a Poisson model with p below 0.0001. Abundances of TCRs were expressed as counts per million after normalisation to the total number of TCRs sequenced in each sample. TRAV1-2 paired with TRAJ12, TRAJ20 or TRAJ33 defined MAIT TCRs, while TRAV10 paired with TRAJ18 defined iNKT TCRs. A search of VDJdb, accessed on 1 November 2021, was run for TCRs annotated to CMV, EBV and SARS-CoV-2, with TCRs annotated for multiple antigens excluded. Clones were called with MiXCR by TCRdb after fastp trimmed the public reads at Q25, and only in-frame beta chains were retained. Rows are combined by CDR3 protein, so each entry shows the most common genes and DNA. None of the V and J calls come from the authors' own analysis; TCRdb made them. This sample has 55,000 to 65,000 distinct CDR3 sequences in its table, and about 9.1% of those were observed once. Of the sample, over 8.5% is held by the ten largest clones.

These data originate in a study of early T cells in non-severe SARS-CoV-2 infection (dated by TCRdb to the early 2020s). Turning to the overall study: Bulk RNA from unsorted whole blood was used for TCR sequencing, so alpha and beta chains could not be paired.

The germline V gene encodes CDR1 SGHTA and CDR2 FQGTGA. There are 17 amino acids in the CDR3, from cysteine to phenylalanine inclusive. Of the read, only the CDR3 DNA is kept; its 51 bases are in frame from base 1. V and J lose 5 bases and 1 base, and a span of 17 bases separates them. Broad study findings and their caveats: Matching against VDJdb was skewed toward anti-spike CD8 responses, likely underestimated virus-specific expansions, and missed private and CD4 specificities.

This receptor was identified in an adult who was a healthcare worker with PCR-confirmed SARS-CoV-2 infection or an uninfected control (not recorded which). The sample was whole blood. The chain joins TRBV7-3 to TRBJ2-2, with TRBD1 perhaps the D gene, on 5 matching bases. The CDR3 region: CASSPRPQGWNTGELFF. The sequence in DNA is TGTGCCAGCAGCCCAAGGCCCCAGGGCTGGAACACCGGGGAGCTGTTTTTT.